The 26 T cell receptor beta chains listed next were all sequenced from one sample in a study of blood T cell repertoires in COVID-19. Data came from immunoSEQ multiplex PCR; TCRdb stores just in-frame clones and leaves some out. The table lists around 250,000 clones, roughly 89% of them singletons. The sequenced sample consisted of peripheral blood. These receptor sequences come from a woman aged 60-75 years with COVID-19, enrolled during active disease.

The rearrangement uses TRBV7-8 and TRBJ1-1; no clear D gene. The ends were cut back, 3 bases at V and 1 base at J, with 6 bases in the middle. From germline, CDR1 is SGHVS and CDR2 FQNEAQ. This CDR3 is built from 13 residues. CDR3 loop: CASSLTSNTEAFF. CDR3 in DNA: TGTGCCAGCAGCTTGACTTCGAACACTGAAGCTTTCTTT.

The chain joins TRBV14 to TRBJ1-4, with TRBD1 as a possible D gene (6 bases). This CDR3 comprises 15 residues. V lost 5 bases and J lost 7, with 17 bases in between. Germline assignment: CDR1 SGHDN and CDR2 FVKESK. This CDR3 is CASSEQQGRPEKLFF. The CDR3 bases are TGTGCCAGCAGCGAACAGCAGGGGAGACCTGAAAAACTGTTTTTT.

The V gene is TRBV7-9, the J gene TRBJ2-5; 9 bases are a match to TRBD2. J was trimmed by 5 bases and V by 5 bases; bases with no gene match: 6. The CDR3 loop spans 14 amino acids. Germline V lookup: CDR1 SEHNR, CDR2 FQNEAQ (reference sequence). The CDR3 is CASSPVLAGETQYF. CDR3 coding DNA: TGTGCCAGCAGCCCCGTCCTAGCGGGGGAGACCCAGTACTTC.

The chain couples TRBV4-3 to TRBJ2-6; D remains unclear. V shed 0 bases and J shed 0 bases, with 9 bases lying between them. The length of the CDR3 is 17 residues. Looked up from germline, CDR1 is LGHNA and CDR2 is YSLEER. The CDR3 here is CASSQELRYSGANVLTF. In nucleotides, the CDR3 is TGCGCCAGCAGCCAAGAGCTCAGATACTCTGGGGCCAACGTCCTGACTTTC.

The chain joins TRBV11-2 to TRBJ2-3; 9 nucleotides line up with TRBD2. The CDR3 loop spans 15 amino acids. CDR1 and CDR2 from the germline V gene are SGHAT and FQNNGV. Trimming cost V 3 bases and J 2 bases; bases outside gene matches: 3. The CDR3 DNA follows: TGTGCCAGCAGCTTGGCGGGGGGGGACACAGATACGCAGTATTTT. Translating it yields CASSLAGGDTDTQYF.

V is TRBV11-3 and J is TRBJ2-2; 7 bases match TRBD2. V trimming: 3 bases; J trimming: 2 bases; junction bases outside the gene matches: 12. The CDR3 length is 18 residues. Germline-derived CDR1 and CDR2 are SGHNT and YENEEA. Here the CDR3 reads CASSLRPTSPPNTGELFF. DNA of the CDR3: TGTGCCAGCAGCTTGAGGCCGACTAGCCCTCCAAACACCGGGGAGCTGTTTTTT.

The chain couples TRBV5-4 to TRBJ1-2, with 7 bases fitting TRBD1. V lost 0 bases, J lost 4 bases, and 0 bases stayed unmatched. The germline CDR1 and CDR2 sequences are SGHNT and YYREEE (reference sequence). This CDR3 is built from 13 residues. The CDR3 nucleotides are TGTGCCAGCAGCTTGGACAGGGGCTATGGCTACACCTTC. It translates to CASSLDRGYGYTF. Based on the CDR3 plus reference TRBV5-4 and TRBJ1-2, the full variable domain is ETGVTQSPTHLIKTRGQQVTLRCSSQSGHNTVSWYQQALGQGPQFIFQYYREEENGRGNFPPRFSGLQFPNYSSELNVNALELDDSALYLCASSLDRGYGYTFGSGTRLTVV.

This clone was seen a few times. The genes are TRBV7-9 and TRBJ1-2, with 8 bases lining up with TRBD1. There are 18 residues in the CDR3. Germline V gives CDR1 SEHNR, CDR2 FQNEAQ (reference sequence). V shed 5 bases, J shed 2 bases, and the junction held 16 bases outside the gene matches. The DNA for the CDR3 is TGTGCCAGCAGCCCCAAGGAGTCCGGACAGGGTGGGAACTATGGCTACACCTTC. This translates into CASSPKESGQGGNYGYTF.

This clone was detected only once. Additional DNA sequences in this sample encode the identical CDR3. The rearrangement uses TRBV18 and TRBJ1-5; weak D call: TRBD1 (5 bases). The V end lost 2 bases, the J end lost 1 base, and 9 bases lay between the germline ends. This CDR3 has 15 residues. CDR1 is KGHSH, CDR2 LQKENI, per germline. CDR3 nucleotides: TGTGCCAGCTCACCATCGGGGGGAAGCAATCAGCCCCAGCATTTT. As protein: CASSPSGGSNQPQHF.

The chain uses TRBV19 and TRBJ1-6, with 7 bases that match TRBD1. The CDR3 spans 15 residues. With 5 bases clipped from V and 6 bases from J, the junction kept 7 bases outside the gene matches. Germline V gives CDR1 LNHDA, CDR2 SQIVND (reference sequence). CDR3 loop: CASSEGDRLNSPLHF. The CDR3 DNA reads as TGTGCCAGTAGTGAAGGGGACAGACTTAATTCACCCCTCCACTTT.

The V call is TRBV7-2, the J call TRBJ1-1; D is ambiguous. V lost 5 bases to trimming and J lost 1 base, with 17 bases between them. This CDR3 spans 16 amino acids. Germline V gene data show CDR1 as SGHTA and CDR2 as FQGNSA. The CDR3 region has the DNA TGTGCCAGCAGCCCGGCGAGGGTGGAAGGGAACACTGAAGCTTTCTTT. Translating gives CASSPARVEGNTEAFF.

The rearrangement uses TRBV5-8 and TRBJ2-7, with TRBD1 identical over 9 bases. Germline-derived CDR1 and CDR2 are SGHTS and YDEGEE. The CDR3 is 14 amino acids. V lost 4 bases, J lost 5 bases, and 7 bases stayed unmatched. The CDR3 sequence: CASSRKGTGNEQYF. The CDR3 DNA reads as TGTGCCAGCAGCCGAAAAGGGACAGGGAACGAGCAGTACTTC.

This clone was counted once. This rearrangement joins TRBV3-1 (or the pseudogene TRBV3-2) to TRBJ1-2; no clear D. Trimming took off 0 bases at V and 4 bases at J, with 12 bases between the two ends. The CDR3 consists of 15 residues. Germline V CDR1 and CDR2: LGHDT, YNNKEL (reference sequence). Written as DNA, the CDR3 is TGTGCCAGCAGCCAAGAACCGTCAGACTTCTATGGCTACACCTTC. This encodes CASSQEPSDFYGYTF.

V gene TRBV6-2 or TRBV6-3 combines with J gene TRBJ2-3; 14 nucleotides line up with TRBD2. The V gene's germline CDR1 is MNHEY and CDR2 SVGEGT. The V and J ends lost 5 bases and 6 bases, in that order; junction bases with no gene match: 19. CDR3 length equals 20 residues. The CDR3 DNA reads TGTGCCAGCAGTCCCGGACTAGCGGGGGGTCGTCTAACGCTCCCCGATACGCAGTATTTT. Amino acids: CASSPGLAGGRLTLPDTQYF.

The chain is built from TRBV25-1 and TRBJ1-2, with D unresolved. Trimming removed 7 bases from V and 5 bases from J, with 14 bases in between. CDR1 and CDR2 from the germline V gene are MGHDK and SYGVNS. The CDR3 sequence is 13 residues long. The CDR3 loop is CASIPVGGYGYTF. The CDR3 bases are TGTGCCAGCATTCCCGTCGGAGGGTATGGCTACACCTTC.

This chain joins TRBV2 and TRBJ1-1, with D unresolved. Germline V gene lookup returns CDR1 SNHLY and CDR2 FYNNEI. The CDR3 loop spans 13 amino acids. V shed 6 bases and J shed 0 bases, with 8 bases lying between them. In DNA form, the CDR3 reads TGTGCCAGCAGATACCGGGTGAACACTGAAGCTTTCTTT. Amino acid sequence: CASRYRVNTEAFF.

The chain carries TRBV15 and TRBJ2-7; 11 bases fit TRBD2. CDR3 length: 15 amino acids. Germline CDR1 reads LNHNV; CDR2 reads YYDKDF (reference sequence). Unmatched junction bases numbered 2, after V lost 3 bases and J lost 1 base. CDR3 DNA: TGTGCCACCAGCAGGAGACTAGCGGGGTCCTACGAGCAGTACTTC. This gives the protein CATSRRLAGSYEQYF.

V gene TRBV19 combines with J gene TRBJ1-2; possible D gene TRBD1, 5 bases. The germline V gene has CDR1 LNHDA and CDR2 SQIVND (reference sequence). The CDR3 contains 15 residues. V lost 4 bases and J lost 2, with 14 bases in between. In DNA, the CDR3 is TGTGCCAGTAGTACGAGCAGGGATGGGAACTATGGCTACACCTTC. Translated: CASSTSRDGNYGYTF.

About this clone itself: Sequence at one end of the junction differs from germline and may be a read error. This chain links TRBV7-7 with TRBJ1-5, with 9 bases aligning to TRBD1. The CDR3 consists of 15 residues. In germline, CDR1 is SSHAT, CDR2 FNYEAQ (reference sequence). The CDR3 bases are TGTGCTAGCAGCTTCCAGGGACAGGGTTTTCCGCCCCAGCATTTT. Protein sequence: CASSFQGQGFPPQHF.

CDR3 sequence (DNA): TGTGCCAGCAGTCCCGGGACAGGAGGGTTTGGCTACACCTTC. It is translated as CASSPGTGGFGYTF. This chain joins TRBV6-5 and TRBJ1-2; TRBD1 matches at 8 bases. The CDR3 length is 14 residues. The germline V gene encodes CDR1 MNHEY and CDR2 SVGAGI. With V trimmed by 5 bases and J by 7 bases, 9 bases remained unmatched.

This chain links TRBV4-3 with TRBJ1-5, with no clear D. The CDR3 has 16 residues. V shed 0 bases and J shed 9 bases, with 18 bases lying between them. Germline CDR1 and CDR2: LGHNA and YSLEER. The CDR3 DNA sequence: TGCGCCAGCAGCCAAGAGGTGTCCAAGCCCCGGGGGCCCCAGCATTTT. This translates into CASSQEVSKPRGPQHF.

The V call is TRBV20-1, the J call TRBJ2-1, with 11 positions matching TRBD2. Germline CDR1 DFQATT, CDR2 SNEGSKA (reference sequence). The junction had 5 bases not matched to a gene; V was cut back by 3 bases and J by 7 bases. CDR3 length equals 14 residues. The CDR3: CSASVAGGRNEQFF. The CDR3 region has the DNA TGCAGTGCTAGTGTAGCGGGGGGGCGGAATGAGCAGTTCTTC.

CDR3 in amino acids: CASSVSPTEDQPQHF. CDR3 in DNA: TGTGCCAGCAGCGTATCCCCGACAGAGGATCAGCCCCAGCATTTT. This sequence joins TRBV9 and TRBJ1-5; D is possibly TRBD1 (5 bases). There are 15 residues in the CDR3. With 1 base removed from V and 5 bases from J, the gap between germline ends came to 13 bases. Germline CDR1 SGDLS, CDR2 YYNGEE.

The chain is built from TRBV19 and TRBJ1-2; D not certain. Germline loops: CDR1 LNHDA, CDR2 SQIVND (reference sequence). V was shortened by 4 bases and J by 4 bases, with 16 bases between the two germline ends. This CDR3 comprises 15 residues. The CDR3 spells CASSREAVRGYGYTF. CDR3 coding DNA: TGTGCCAGTAGTAGGGAGGCGGTACGAGGCTATGGCTACACCTTC.

The genes are TRBV11-3 and TRBJ2-2; 9 bases line up with TRBD2. The germline V gene has CDR1 SGHNT and CDR2 YENEEA. The CDR3 sequence is 16 residues long. Unmatched junction bases numbered 4, after V lost 1 base and J lost 4 bases. The DNA for the CDR3 is TGTGCCAGCAGCTTAGGTGCGGGGGGGCCCACCGGGGAGCTGTTTTTT. Protein product: CASSLGAGGPTGELFF.

This chain connects TRBV5-1 to TRBJ1-1, with no clear D. Per the germline V gene, CDR1 is SGHRS and CDR2 is YFSETQ. The CDR3 loop spans 13 amino acids. V dropped 3 bases and J dropped 0 bases, with 6 bases sitting between them. The CDR3 DNA reads TGCGCCAGCAGCTCGCTAATGAACACTGAAGCTTTCTTT. Its translation: CASSSLMNTEAFF.